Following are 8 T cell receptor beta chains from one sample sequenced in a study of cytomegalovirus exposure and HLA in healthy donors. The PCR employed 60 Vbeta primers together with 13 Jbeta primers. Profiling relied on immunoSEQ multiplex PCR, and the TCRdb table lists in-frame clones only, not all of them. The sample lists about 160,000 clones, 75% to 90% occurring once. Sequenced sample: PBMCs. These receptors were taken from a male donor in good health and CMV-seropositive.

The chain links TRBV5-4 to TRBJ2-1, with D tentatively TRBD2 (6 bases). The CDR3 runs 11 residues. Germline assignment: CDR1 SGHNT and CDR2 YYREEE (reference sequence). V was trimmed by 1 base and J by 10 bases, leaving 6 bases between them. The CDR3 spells CASSLSGEQFF. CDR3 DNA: TGTGCCAGCAGCTTGAGCGGGGAGCAGTTCTTC.

The CDR3 loop reads CAWSVKGLAGGNEQFF. CDR3 in DNA: TGTGCCTGGAGTGTCAAAGGACTAGCGGGCGGCAATGAGCAGTTCTTC. The rearrangement joins TRBV30 to TRBJ2-1, with 11 bases aligning to TRBD2. Germline V lookup: CDR1 GTSNPN, CDR2 SVGIG (reference sequence). The V and J ends lost 0 bases and 6 bases, in that order; junction bases with no gene match: 7. The CDR3 is 16 amino acids.

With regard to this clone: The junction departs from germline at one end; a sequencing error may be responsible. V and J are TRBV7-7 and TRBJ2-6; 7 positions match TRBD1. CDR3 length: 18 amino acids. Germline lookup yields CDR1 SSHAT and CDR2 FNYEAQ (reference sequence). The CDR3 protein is CASSSWDSGDSGANVLTF. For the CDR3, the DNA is TGTGCTAGCAGCTCATGGGACAGTGGAGACTCTGGGGCCAACGTCCTGACTTTC.

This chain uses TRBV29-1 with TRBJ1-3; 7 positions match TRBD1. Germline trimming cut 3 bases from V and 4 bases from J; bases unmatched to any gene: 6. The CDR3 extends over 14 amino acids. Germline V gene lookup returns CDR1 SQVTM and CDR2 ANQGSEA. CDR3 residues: CSVEKGAGGNTIYF. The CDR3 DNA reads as TGCAGCGTTGAGAAGGGGGCGGGAGGAAACACCATATATTTT.

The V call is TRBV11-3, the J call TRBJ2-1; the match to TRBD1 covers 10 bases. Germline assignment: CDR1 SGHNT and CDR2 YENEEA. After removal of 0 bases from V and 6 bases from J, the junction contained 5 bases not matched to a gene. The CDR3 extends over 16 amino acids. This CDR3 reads CASSLDGTGVGNEQFF. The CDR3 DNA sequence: TGTGCCAGCAGCTTAGATGGGACAGGGGTAGGCAATGAGCAGTTCTTC.

CDR3 DNA sequence: TGTGCCAGCAGTGTCCCCAACGGACTTCATCAGCCCCAGCATTTT. As protein: CASSVPNGLHQPQHF. This rearrangement joins TRBV6-5 to TRBJ1-5; D is undetermined. Looked up from germline, CDR1 is MNHEY and CDR2 is SVGAGI. V was shortened by 5 bases and J by 5 bases, with 16 bases between the two germline ends. This CDR3 has 15 amino acids.

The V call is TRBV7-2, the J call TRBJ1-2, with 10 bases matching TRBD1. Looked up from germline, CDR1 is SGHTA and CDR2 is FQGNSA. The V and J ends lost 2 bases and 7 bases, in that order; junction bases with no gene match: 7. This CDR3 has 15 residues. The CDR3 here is CASSLRETGGFGYTF. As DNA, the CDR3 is TGTGCCAGCAGCTTAAGGGAGACAGGGGGCTTTGGCTACACCTTC.

The CDR3 bases are TGTGCTAGTGGGAATAAGCCCTTCGGACAGGGGACTTCCTATTACAATGAGCAGTTCTTC. Protein product: CASGNKPFGQGTSYYNEQFF. The chain employs TRBV12-5 and TRBJ2-1; the match to TRBD1 covers 9 bases. This CDR3 is built from 20 residues. Germline V gene sequence: CDR1 LGHNT, CDR2 FRNRAP. J was trimmed by 4 bases and V by 6 bases; bases with no gene match: 22.